What follows are 3 T cell receptor beta chains derived from one specimen sequenced in a study of blood T cell repertoires in COVID-19. Here immunoSEQ multiplex PCR was the method, and the copy in TCRdb shows in-frame clones only, minus some. The sample carries about 160,000 clones, roughly 81% recorded once. Sequencing was done on a sample of peripheral blood. These receptors all come from a man aged 35 to 55 with acute or convalescent COVID-19.

The V call is TRBV28, the J call TRBJ2-2; 12 positions match TRBD2. After removal of 4 bases from V and 6 bases from J, the junction contained 6 bases not matched to a gene. This CDR3 has 16 residues. Germline assignment: CDR1 MDHEN and CDR2 SYDVKM. DNA of the CDR3: TGTGCCAGCAGTTCTCGGACTAGCGGGGCCGCCGGGGAGCTGTTTTTT. It specifies CASSSRTSGAAGELFF.

Worth noting for this clone: Other nucleotide sequences from this sample produce the same CDR3. The chain couples TRBV3-1 (or the pseudogene TRBV3-2) to TRBJ1-5; tentative D call: TRBD1 (6 bases). The germline V gene has CDR1 LGHDT and CDR2 YNNKEL (reference sequence). CDR3 size: 13 residues. Between the trimmed V and J ends, which lost 0 bases and 7 bases, there was a span of 7 bases. The CDR3 region has the DNA TGTGCCAGCAGCCAAGATGGACAGCAGCCCCAGCATTTT. This gives the protein CASSQDGQQPQHF.

CDR3 amino acids: CASSSTLGVRAGGLYQETQYF. The CDR3 DNA reads as TGCGCCAGCAGCTCGACATTGGGCGTGAGGGCGGGGGGTCTTTACCAAGAGACCCAGTACTTC. The rearrangement joins TRBV5-1 to TRBJ2-5; 8 nucleotides agree with TRBD2. This CDR3 comprises 21 residues. After removal of 3 bases from V and 0 bases from J, the junction contained 22 bases not matched to a gene. CDR1 and CDR2 (germline): SGHRS, YFSETQ.